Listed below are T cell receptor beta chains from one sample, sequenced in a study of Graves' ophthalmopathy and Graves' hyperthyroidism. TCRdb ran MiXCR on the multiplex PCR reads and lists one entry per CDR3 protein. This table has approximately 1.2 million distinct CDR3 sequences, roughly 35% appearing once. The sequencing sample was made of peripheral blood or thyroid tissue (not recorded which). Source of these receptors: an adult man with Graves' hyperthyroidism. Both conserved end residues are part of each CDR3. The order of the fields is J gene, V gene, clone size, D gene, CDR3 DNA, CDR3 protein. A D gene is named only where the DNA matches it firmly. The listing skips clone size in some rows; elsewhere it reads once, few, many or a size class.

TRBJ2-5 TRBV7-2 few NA TGTGCCAGCAGCTCCGACGTGAGGCGGGAGACCCAGTACTTC CASSSDVRRETQYF
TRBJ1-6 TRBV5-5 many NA TGTGCCAGCAGAGGTTCATTCAGGGTGGAATCACCCCTCCACTTT CASRGSFRVESPLHF
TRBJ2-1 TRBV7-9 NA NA TGTGCCAGCACCAAACAGACAAGCTCCTACAATGAGCAGTTCTTC CASTKQTSSYNEQFF
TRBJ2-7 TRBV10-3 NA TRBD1 TGTGCCAGCAGATTCCGGGACAGCCCTTCCTACGAGCAGTACTTC CASRFRDSPSYEQYF
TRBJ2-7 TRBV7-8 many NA TGTGCCAGCAGCTTACAGCGGGACACCACCTACGAGCAGTACTTC CASSLQRDTTYEQYF
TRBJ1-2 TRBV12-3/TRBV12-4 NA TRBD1 TGTGCCAGCAGTCAGACAGGGGGCGCGGGCTACACCTTC CASSQTGGAGYTF
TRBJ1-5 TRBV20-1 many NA TGCAGTGCTAGACGCATGAACAATCAGCCCCAGCATTTT CSARRMNNQPQHF
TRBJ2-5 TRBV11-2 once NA TGTGCCAGCAGCTCGGGAGTGTTCGAGACCCAGTACTTC CASSSGVFETQYF
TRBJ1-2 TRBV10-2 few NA TGTGCCAGCACCCCTAGGGGGGAGAATAACGGCTACACCTTC CASTPRGENNGYTF
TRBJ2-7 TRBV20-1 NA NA TGCAGTGCTAGAGATCAGGGACTTTCAACGACCTACGAGCAGTACTTC CSARDQGLSTTYEQYF
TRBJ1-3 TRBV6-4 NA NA TGTGCCAGCAGTGACGGCCTTGGAAACACCATATATTTT CASSDGLGNTIYF
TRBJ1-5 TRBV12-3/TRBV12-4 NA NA TGTGCCAGCAGTTCACTGGACGGCAGCAATCAGCCCCAGCATTTT CASSSLDGSNQPQHF
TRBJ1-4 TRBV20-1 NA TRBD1 TGCAGTGCTAAGACAGGGACAACTAATGAAAAACTGTTTTTT CSAKTGTTNEKLFF
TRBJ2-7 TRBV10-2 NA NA TGTGCCAGCAGTTACTCGCAGGCTTCTTACGAGCAGTACTTC CASSYSQASYEQYF
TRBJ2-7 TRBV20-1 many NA TGCAGTGCCCCAGCGCCGACGACCTACGAGCAGTACTTC CSAPAPTTYEQYF
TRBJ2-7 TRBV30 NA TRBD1 TGTGCCTGGGGACAGGGTAGGCACGAGCAGTACTTC CAWGQGRHEQYF
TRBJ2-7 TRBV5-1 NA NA TGCGCCAGCAGCTCGGGACTGTCTACGGTCGAGCAGTACTTC CASSSGLSTVEQYF
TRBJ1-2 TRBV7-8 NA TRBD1 TGTGCCAGCAGGTCTGGGACAGGGCATGGCTACACCTTC CASRSGTGHGYTF
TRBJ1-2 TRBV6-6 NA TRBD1 TGTGCCATCAGTGAGTCGTCGTCAGGGACAGACGGCTACACCTTC CAISESSSGTDGYTF
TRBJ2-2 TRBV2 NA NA TGTGCCAGCACCCCCACCGGGGAGCTGCTTTTT CASTPTGELLF
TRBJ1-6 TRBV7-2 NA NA TGTGCCAGCAGCTCCCAAGGAACCCAAAGGAGCTCCTATAATTCACCCCTCCACTTT CASSSQGTQRSSYNSPLHF
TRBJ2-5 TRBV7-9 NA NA TGTGCCAGCAGCCAACATGGGGACCCCCAAGAGACCCAGTACTTC CASSQHGDPQETQYF
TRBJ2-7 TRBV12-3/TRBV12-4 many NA TGTGCCAGCAGCTACAGGGAACCCGAGCAGTACTTC CASSYREPEQYF
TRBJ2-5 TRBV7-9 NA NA TGTGCCAGCAGACCTCCGGGACGGAAGAGAACCCAGTACTTC CASRPPGRKRTQYF
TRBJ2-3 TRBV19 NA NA TGTGCCAGTAGTATAGACCTCTACACAGATACGCAGTATTTT CASSIDLYTDTQYF
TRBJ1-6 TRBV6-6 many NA TGTGCCAGCAGTTCACAGACGGGAACTAATTCACCCCTCCACTTT CASSSQTGTNSPLHF
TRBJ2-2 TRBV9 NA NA TGTGCCAGCAGCGAAGGGGGAATGAACACTGGGGAGCTGTTTTTT CASSEGGMNTGELFF
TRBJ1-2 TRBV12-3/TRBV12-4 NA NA TGTGCCAGCAGTTTATCGGGGGGGGCTGGCTACACCTTC CASSLSGGAGYTF
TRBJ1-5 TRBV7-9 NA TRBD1 TGTGCCAGCAGCCCGAAGGGAGGAGGAGGGGACAGGCCCCAGCATTTT CASSPKGGGGDRPQHF
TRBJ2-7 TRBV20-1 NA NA TGCAGTGCTAGTTTGACAGCCTTTGGTGAGCAGTACTTC CSASLTAFGEQYF
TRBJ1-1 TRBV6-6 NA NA TGTGTCCTTTCTCTGGCCAAAAATCAGGGTCGGGGCACTGAAGCTTTCTTT CVLSLAKNQGRGTEAFF
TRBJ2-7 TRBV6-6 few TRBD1 TGTGCCAGCAGTTACAGCTCCGCAGGGGGCCCTACGGAGCAGTACTTC CASSYSSAGGPTEQYF
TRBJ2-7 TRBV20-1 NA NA TGCAGTGCTAGTTCTTTCTCGTTACGACCCTACGAGCAGTACTTC CSASSFSLRPYEQYF
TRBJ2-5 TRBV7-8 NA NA TGTGCCAGCAGCTTAGGGGAAGGGCTACAGCCCCAGTACTTC CASSLGEGLQPQYF
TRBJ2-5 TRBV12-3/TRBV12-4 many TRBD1 TGTGCCAGCAGACCGGACAGGGGGGAGACCCAGTACTTC CASRPDRGETQYF
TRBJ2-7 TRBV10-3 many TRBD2 TGTGCCATCAGTGCCGGGACTAGCGGCATCGAGCAGTACTTC CAISAGTSGIEQYF
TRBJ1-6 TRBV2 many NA TGTGCCAGCAAGGACATCCGGAATTCACCCCTCCACTTT CASKDIRNSPLHF
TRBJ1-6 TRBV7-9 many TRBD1 TGTGCCAGCAGCCAAACGTACGGCCAGGGGGACTCCTATAATTCACCCCTCCACTTT CASSQTYGQGDSYNSPLHF
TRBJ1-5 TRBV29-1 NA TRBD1 TGCAGCGTCACGGACAGGGGTGGCCAGCCCCAGCATTTT CSVTDRGGQPQHF
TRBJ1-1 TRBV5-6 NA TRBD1 TGTGCCAGCAGCAACGGGGGGACAGGGGACACTGAAGCTTTCTTT CASSNGGTGDTEAFF
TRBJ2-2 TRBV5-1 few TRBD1 TGCGCCAGCAGCCCCTTCCAGGGGGTGGGCACCGGGGAGCTGTTTTTT CASSPFQGVGTGELFF
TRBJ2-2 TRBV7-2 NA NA TGTGCCAGCAGCGGAACCGGGACGGCCAAGCCCAGCTTTCCCGGGGAGCTGTTTTTT CASSGTGTAKPSFPGELFF
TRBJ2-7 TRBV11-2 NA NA TGTGCCAGCAGCCCAGCTGGGGAGTTCGGCGAGCAGTACTTC CASSPAGEFGEQYF
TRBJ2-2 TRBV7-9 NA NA TGTGCCAGCAGCTTAGGGCAGGGGAATAGTACCGGGGAGCTGTTTTTT CASSLGQGNSTGELFF
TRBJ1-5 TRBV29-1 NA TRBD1 TGCGCAGGGGGTTGGCATCAGCCCCAGCATTTT CAGGWHQPQHF
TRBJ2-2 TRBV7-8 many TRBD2 TGTGCCAGCAGCTTATATACTAGCGGGAGCTTCTCCGGGGAGCTGTTTTTT CASSLYTSGSFSGELFF
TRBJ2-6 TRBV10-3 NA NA TGTGCCAGCAGTTACCCGCCAGGGTGGGAGCTCTCTGGGGCCAACGTCCTGACTTTC CASSYPPGWELSGANVLTF
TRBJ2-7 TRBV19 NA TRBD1 TGTGCCAGTCGAAACCGGACAGGAGAAACCTACGAGCAGTACTTC CASRNRTGETYEQYF
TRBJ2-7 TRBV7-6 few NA TGTGCCAGCAGCATACGGGACGGCCCCATCTACGAGCAGTACTTC CASSIRDGPIYEQYF
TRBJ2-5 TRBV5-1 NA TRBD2 TGCGCCAGCACCGGAGGACGTAGCGGGCGGTACCAAGAGACCCAGTACTTC CASTGGRSGRYQETQYF
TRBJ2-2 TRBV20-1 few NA TGCAGTGCCGCCTTCGGTTCGAGCACCGGGGAGCTGTTTTTT CSAAFGSSTGELFF
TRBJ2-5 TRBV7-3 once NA TGTGCCAGCAGCCGTACCTCGGGAGATACGCAGTACTTC CASSRTSGDTQYF
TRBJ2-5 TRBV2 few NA TGTGCCAGCAGCACTAACCCCGGGACTGGACAAGAGACCCAGTACTTC CASSTNPGTGQETQYF
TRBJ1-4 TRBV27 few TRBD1 TGTGCCAGCAGTAAGACAGGGACTAATGAAAAACTGTTTTTT CASSKTGTNEKLFF